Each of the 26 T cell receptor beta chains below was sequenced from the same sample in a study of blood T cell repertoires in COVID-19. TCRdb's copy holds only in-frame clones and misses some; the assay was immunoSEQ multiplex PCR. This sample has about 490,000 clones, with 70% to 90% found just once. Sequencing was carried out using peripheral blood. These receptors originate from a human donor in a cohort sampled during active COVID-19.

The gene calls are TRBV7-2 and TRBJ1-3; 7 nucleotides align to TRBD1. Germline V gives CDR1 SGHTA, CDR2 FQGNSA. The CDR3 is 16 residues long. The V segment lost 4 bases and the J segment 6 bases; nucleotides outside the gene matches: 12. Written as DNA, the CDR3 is TGTGCCAGCAGCTCCCAAACAGGGGCGCCCTTAAACACCATATATTTT. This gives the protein CASSSQTGAPLNTIYF.

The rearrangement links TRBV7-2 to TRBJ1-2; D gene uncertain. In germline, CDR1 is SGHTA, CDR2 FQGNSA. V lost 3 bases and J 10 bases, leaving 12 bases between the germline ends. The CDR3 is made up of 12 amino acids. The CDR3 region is CASSFQQSFYTF. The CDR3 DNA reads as TGTGCCAGCAGCTTTCAACAGTCGTTCTACACCTTC.

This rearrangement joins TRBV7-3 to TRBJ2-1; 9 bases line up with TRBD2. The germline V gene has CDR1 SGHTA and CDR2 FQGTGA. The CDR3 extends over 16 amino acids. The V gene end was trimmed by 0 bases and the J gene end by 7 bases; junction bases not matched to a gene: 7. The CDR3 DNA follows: TGTGCCAGCAGCTTAACTCGGGATAGCGGGAGTAATGAGCAGTTCTTC. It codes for CASSLTRDSGSNEQFF.

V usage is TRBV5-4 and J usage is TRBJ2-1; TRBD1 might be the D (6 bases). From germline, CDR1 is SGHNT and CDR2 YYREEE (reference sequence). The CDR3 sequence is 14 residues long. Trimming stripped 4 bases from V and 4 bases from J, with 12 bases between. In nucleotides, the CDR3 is TGTGCCAGCAGCCCGACCACAGGGTACAATGAGCAGTTCTTC. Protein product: CASSPTTGYNEQFF.

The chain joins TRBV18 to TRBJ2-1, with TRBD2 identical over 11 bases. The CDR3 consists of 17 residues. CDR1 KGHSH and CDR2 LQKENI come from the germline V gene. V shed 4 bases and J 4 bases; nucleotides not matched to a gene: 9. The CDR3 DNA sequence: TGTGCCAGCTCACAGGCCGGGACTAGCGGAGCATACAATGAGCAGTTCTTC. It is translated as CASSQAGTSGAYNEQFF.

The CDR3 loop is CAISKTSVDTDTQYF. DNA for the CDR3: TGTGCCATCAGCAAGACTAGCGTAGACACAGATACGCAGTATTTT. The rearrangement links TRBV10-3 to TRBJ2-3; 8 bases match TRBD2. This CDR3 has 15 amino acids. Germline-derived CDR1 and CDR2 are ENHRY and SYGVKD. V dropped 6 bases and J dropped 2; count of bases not matched to a gene: 7.

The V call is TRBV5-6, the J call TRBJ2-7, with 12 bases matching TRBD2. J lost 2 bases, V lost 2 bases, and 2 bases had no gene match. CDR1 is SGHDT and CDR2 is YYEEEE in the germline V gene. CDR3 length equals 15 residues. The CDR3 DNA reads TGTGCCAGCAGCTTAAGGACTAGCGGGGCCTACGAGCAGTACTTC. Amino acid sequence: CASSLRTSGAYEQYF.

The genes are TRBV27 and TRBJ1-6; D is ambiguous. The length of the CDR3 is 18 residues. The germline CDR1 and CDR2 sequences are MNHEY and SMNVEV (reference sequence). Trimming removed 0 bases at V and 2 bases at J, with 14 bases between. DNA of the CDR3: TGTGCCAGCAGTTTATCGAGGCCAGCTGTAACCTATAATTCACCCCTCCACTTT. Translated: CASSLSRPAVTYNSPLHF.

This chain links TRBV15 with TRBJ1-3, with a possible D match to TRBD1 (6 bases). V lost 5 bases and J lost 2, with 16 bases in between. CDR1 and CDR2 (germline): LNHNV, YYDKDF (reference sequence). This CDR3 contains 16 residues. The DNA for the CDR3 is TGTGCCACCAGCCGTTCACAGGGAAGTACTGGAAACACCATATATTTT. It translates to CATSRSQGSTGNTIYF.

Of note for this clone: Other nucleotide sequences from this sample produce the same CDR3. The CDR3 reads CSVEGQLNTEAFF. Written as DNA, the CDR3 is TGCAGCGTTGAAGGACAGTTGAACACTGAAGCTTTCTTT. The V and J genes are TRBV29-1 and TRBJ1-1; possible D gene TRBD1, 5 bases. Trimming shortened V by 1 base and J by 0 bases, and 6 bases separated the two germline ends. The CDR3 extends over 13 amino acids. The germline V gene has CDR1 SQVTM and CDR2 ANQGSEA.

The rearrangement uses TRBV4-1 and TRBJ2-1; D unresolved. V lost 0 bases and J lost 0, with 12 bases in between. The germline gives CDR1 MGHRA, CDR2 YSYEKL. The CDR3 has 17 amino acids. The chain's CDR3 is CASSQEAHPDSYNEQFF. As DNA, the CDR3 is TGCGCCAGCAGCCAAGAGGCACACCCAGACTCCTACAATGAGCAGTTCTTC.

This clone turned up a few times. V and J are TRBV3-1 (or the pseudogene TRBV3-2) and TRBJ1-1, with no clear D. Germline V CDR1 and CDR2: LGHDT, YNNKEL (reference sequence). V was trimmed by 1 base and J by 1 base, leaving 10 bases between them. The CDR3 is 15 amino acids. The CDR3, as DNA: TGTGCCAGCAGCCAAGGCCCCCAGGCGAACACTGAAGCTTTCTTT. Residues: CASSQGPQANTEAFF.

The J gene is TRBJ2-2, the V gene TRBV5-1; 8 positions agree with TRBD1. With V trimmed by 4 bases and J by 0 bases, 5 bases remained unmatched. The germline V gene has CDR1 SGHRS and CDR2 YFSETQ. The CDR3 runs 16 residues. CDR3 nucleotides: TGCGCCAGCAGCCCTCAGGGACAGGCGAACACCGGGGAGCTGTTTTTT. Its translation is CASSPQGQANTGELFF.

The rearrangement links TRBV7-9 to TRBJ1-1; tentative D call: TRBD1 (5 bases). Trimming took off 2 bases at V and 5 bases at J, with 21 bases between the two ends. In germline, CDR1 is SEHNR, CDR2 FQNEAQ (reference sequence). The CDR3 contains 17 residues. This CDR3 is CASSLPLTGTGETEAFF. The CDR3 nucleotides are TGTGCCAGCAGCTTACCCCTTACAGGTACGGGGGAAACTGAAGCTTTCTTT.

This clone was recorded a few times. This CDR3 is CASSPPTVQETQYF. CDR3 sequence (DNA): TGCGCCAGCAGCCCCCCGACTGTTCAAGAGACCCAGTACTTC. The J gene is TRBJ2-5, the V gene TRBV5-1; D gene uncertain. The CDR3 runs 14 residues. Trimming pared 4 bases from V and 2 bases from J, leaving 12 bases between. The V gene's germline CDR1 is SGHRS and CDR2 YFSETQ. The variable domain in full, with the rest retrieved from reference TRBV5-1 and TRBJ2-5, is KAGVTQTPRYLIKTRGQQVTLSCSPISGHRSVSWYQQTPGQGLQFLFEYFSETQRNKGNFPGRFSGRQFSNSRSEMNVSTLELGDSALYLCASSPPTVQETQYFGPGTRLLVL.

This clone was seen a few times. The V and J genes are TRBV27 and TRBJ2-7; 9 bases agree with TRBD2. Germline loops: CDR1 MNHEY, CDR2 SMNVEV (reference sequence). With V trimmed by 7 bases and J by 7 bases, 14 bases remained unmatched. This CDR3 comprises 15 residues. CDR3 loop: CASTALAGGPGEQYF. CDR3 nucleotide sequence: TGTGCCAGCACTGCCCTGGCGGGAGGGCCTGGAGAGCAGTACTTC.

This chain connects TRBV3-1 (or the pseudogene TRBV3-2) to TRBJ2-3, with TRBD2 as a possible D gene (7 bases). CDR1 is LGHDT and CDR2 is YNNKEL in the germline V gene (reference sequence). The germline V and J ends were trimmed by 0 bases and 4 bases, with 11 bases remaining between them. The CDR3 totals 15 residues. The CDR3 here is CASSQEGGASDTQYF. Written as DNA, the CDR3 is TGTGCCAGCAGCCAAGAAGGGGGGGCCTCAGATACGCAGTATTTT.

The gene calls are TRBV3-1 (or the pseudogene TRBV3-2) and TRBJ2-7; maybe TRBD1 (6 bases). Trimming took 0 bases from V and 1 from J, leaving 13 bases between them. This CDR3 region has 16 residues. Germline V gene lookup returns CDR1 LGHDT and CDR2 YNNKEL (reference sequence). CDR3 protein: CASSQETTQGSYEQYF. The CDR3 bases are TGTGCCAGCAGCCAAGAGACAACGCAGGGGTCCTACGAGCAGTACTTC.

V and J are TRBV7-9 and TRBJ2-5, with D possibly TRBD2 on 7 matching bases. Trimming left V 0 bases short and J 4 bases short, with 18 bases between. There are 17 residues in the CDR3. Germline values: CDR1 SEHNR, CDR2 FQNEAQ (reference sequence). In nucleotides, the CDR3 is TGTGCCAGCAGCTTAGCGCGGGGGCCCGGGCTGGGAGAGACCCAGTACTTC. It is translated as CASSLARGPGLGETQYF.

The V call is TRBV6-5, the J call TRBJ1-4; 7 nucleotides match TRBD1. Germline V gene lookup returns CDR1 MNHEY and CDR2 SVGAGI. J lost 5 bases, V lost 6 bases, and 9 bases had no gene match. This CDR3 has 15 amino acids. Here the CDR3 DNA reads TGTGCCAGCAGCCAGGGACAGACACGAAATGAAAAACTGTTTTTT. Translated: CASSQGQTRNEKLFF.

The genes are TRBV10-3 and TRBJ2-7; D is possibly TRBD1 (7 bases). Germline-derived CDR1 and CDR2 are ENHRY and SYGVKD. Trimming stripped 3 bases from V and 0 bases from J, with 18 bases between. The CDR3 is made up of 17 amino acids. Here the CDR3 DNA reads TGTGCCATCAGTGACGACGCGGGACAGAAGATCTCCTACGAGCAGTACTTC. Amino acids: CAISDDAGQKISYEQYF.

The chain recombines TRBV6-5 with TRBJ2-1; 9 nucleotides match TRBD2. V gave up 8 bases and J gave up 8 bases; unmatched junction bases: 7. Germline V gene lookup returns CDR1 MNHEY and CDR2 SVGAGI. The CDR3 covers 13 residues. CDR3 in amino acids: CASGTSQRYEQFF. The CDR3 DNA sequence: TGTGCCAGCGGGACTAGCCAAAGGTATGAGCAGTTCTTC.

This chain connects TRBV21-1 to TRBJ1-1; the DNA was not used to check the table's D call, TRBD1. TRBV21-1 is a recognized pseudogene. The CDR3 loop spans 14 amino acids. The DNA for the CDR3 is TGTGCCAGCAGCAAAGAGGGGGCGAACACTGAAGCTTTCTTT. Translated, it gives CASSKEGANTEAFF.

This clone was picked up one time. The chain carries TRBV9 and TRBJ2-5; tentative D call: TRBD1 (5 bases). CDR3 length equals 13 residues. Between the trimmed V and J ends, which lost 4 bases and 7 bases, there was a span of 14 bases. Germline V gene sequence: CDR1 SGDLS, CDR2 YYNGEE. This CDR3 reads CASSFRVGGTQYF. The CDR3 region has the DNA TGTGCCAGCAGCTTCAGGGTTGGTGGGACCCAGTACTTC.

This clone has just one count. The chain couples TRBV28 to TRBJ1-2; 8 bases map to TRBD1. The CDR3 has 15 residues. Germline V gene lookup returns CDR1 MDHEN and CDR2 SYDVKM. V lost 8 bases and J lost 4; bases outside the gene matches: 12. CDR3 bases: TGTGCCAGCCAAAATCCAGGGGGCTTTGGCTATGGCTACACCTTC. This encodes CASQNPGGFGYGYTF.

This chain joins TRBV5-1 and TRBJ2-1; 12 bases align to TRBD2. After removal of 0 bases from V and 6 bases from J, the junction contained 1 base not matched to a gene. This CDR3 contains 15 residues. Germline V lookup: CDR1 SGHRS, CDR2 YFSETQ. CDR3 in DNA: TGCGCCAGCAGCTTGGTGACTAGCGGGAGCAATGAGCAGTTCTTC. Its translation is CASSLVTSGSNEQFF.